This is a list of T cell receptor beta chains from one sample in a study of beta chain features in type 1 diabetes. Here immunoSEQ multiplex PCR was the method, and the copy in TCRdb shows in-frame clones only, minus some. The table includes roughly 310,000 clones, about 10% detected once. The material sequenced was naive CD4+ T cells from blood. The receptor source for this set is a woman aged 30 to 39 in good health. Both conserved end residues are part of each CDR3. Fields, in order: D gene, clone size, V gene, J gene, CDR3 protein, CDR3 DNA. D genes are given only for firm matches. Only some rows state a clone size, as once, few, many or a class for expanded clones.

d_gene: .
abundance: few
v_gene: TRBV29-1
j_gene: TRBJ2-7
CDR3aa: CSVSDRRYEQYF
CDR3nt: TGCAGCGTTTCGGACAGACGGTACGAGCAGTACTTC

d_gene: TRBD2
abundance: .
v_gene: TRBV7-2
j_gene: TRBJ2-5
CDR3aa: CASSFLGLAGRETQYF
CDR3nt: TGTGCCAGCAGCTTCCTTGGACTAGCTGGGCGAGAGACCCAGTACTTC

d_gene: TRBD2
abundance: few
v_gene: TRBV5-4
j_gene: TRBJ2-7
CDR3aa: CASSLTSGGEQYF
CDR3nt: TGTGCCAGCAGCTTAACTAGCGGAGGGGAGCAGTACTTC

d_gene: .
abundance: few
v_gene: TRBV28
j_gene: TRBJ2-1
CDR3aa: CASSSTSIYNEQFF
CDR3nt: TGTGCCAGCAGTTCGACTAGTATATACAATGAGCAGTTCTTC

d_gene: TRBD2
abundance: few
v_gene: TRBV29-1
j_gene: TRBJ2-3
CDR3aa: CSVVGLAGVGSGTDTQYF
CDR3nt: TGCAGCGTTGTGGGACTAGCGGGAGTCGGGTCTGGTACAGATACGCAGTATTTT

d_gene: TRBD1
abundance: few
v_gene: TRBV19
j_gene: TRBJ2-5
CDR3aa: CASSLFIGQDRTQYF
CDR3nt: TGTGCCAGTAGTCTTTTTATAGGACAGGATCGGACCCAGTACTTC

d_gene: .
abundance: .
v_gene: TRBV7-3
j_gene: TRBJ2-3
CDR3aa: CASSFSHSSRTDTQYF
CDR3nt: TGTGCCAGCAGCTTCAGTCATTCCTCCCGCACAGATACGCAGTATTTT

d_gene: .
abundance: once
v_gene: TRBV9
j_gene: TRBJ2-7
CDR3aa: CASSVHSGPYEQYF
CDR3nt: TGTGCCAGCAGCGTCCACTCAGGCCCCTACGAGCAGTACTTC

d_gene: TRBD1
abundance: few
v_gene: TRBV7-3
j_gene: TRBJ2-2
CDR3aa: CASSLNGRRQGNTGELFF
CDR3nt: TGTGCCAGCAGCTTAAATGGCCGTAGACAGGGAAACACCGGGGAGCTGTTTTTT

d_gene: .
abundance: few
v_gene: TRBV6-4
j_gene: TRBJ2-3
CDR3aa: CASSVEGSTDTQYF
CDR3nt: TGTGCCAGCAGTGTCGAGGGTTCCACAGATACGCAGTATTTT

d_gene: .
abundance: many
v_gene: TRBV29-1
j_gene: TRBJ2-7
CDR3aa: CSSRDSNSYEQYF
CDR3nt: TGCAGTAGCCGGGACTCGAACTCCTACGAGCAGTACTTC